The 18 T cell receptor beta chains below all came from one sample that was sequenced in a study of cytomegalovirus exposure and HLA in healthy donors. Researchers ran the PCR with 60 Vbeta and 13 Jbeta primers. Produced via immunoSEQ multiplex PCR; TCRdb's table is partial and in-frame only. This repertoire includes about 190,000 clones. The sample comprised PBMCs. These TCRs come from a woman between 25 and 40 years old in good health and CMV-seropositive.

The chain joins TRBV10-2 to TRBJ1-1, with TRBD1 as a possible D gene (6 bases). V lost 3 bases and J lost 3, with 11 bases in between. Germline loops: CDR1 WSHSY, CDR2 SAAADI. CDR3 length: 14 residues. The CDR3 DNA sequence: TGCGCCAGCAGTGACCGGGGGGCCTACACTGAAGCTTTCTTT. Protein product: CASSDRGAYTEAFF.

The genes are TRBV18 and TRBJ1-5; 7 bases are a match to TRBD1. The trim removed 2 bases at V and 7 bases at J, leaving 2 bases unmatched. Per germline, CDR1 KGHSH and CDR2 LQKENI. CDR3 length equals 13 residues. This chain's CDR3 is CASSPGQEQPQHF. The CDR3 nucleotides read TGTGCCAGCTCACCAGGACAGGAACAGCCCCAGCATTTT.

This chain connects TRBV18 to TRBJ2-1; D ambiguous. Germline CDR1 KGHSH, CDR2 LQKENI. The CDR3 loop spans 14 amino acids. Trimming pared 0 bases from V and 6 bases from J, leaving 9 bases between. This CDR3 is CASSPPRTSNEQFF. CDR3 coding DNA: TGTGCCAGCTCACCACCGCGCACCTCCAATGAGCAGTTCTTC.

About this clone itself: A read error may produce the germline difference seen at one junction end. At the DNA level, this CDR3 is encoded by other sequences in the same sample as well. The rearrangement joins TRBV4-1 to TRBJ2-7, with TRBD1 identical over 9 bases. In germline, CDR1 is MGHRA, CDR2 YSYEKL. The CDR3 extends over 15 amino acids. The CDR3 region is CASSQGQGKIYEQYF. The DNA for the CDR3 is TGTGCCAGCAGCCAGGGACAGGGCAAAATTTACGAGCAGTACTTC.

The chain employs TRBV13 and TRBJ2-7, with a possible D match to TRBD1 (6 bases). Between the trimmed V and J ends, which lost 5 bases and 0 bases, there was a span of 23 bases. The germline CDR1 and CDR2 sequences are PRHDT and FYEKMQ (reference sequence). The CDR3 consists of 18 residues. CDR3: CASSLLGDTLQTSYEQYF. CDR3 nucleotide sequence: TGTGCCAGCAGCCTACTGGGGGACACCCTCCAGACCTCCTACGAGCAGTACTTC.

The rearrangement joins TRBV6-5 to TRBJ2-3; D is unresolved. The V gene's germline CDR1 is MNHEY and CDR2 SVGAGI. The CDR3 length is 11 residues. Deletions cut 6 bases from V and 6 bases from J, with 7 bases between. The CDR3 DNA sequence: TGTGCCAGCAGAAACTTTGATACGCAGTATTTT. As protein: CASRNFDTQYF.

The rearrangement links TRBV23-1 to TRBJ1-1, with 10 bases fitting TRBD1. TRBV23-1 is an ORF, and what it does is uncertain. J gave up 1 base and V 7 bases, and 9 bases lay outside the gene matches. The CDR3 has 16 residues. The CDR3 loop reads CASIRDRGVANTEAFF. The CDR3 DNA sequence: TGCGCCAGCATACGGGACAGGGGAGTTGCGAACACTGAAGCTTTCTTT.

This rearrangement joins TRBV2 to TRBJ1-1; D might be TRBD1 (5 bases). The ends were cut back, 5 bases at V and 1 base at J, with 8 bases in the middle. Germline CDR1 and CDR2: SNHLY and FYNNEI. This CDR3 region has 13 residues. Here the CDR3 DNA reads TGTGCCAGCAGTTATACAGGGAACACTGAAGCTTTCTTT. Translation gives CASSYTGNTEAFF.

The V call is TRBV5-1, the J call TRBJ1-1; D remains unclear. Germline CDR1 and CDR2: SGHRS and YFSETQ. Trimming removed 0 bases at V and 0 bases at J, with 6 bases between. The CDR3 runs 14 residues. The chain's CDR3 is CASSLDNMNTEAFF. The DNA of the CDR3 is TGCGCCAGCAGCTTGGACAACATGAACACTGAAGCTTTCTTT.

CDR3 in DNA: TGTGCCAGTAGTATCGAAATCAGGGGGAGTAGGGACTATGGCTACACCTTC. Translated, it gives CASSIEIRGSRDYGYTF. The rearrangement links TRBV19 to TRBJ1-2; 7 bases align to TRBD1. CDR1 is LNHDA and CDR2 is SQIVND in the germline V gene (reference sequence). The CDR3 loop spans 17 amino acids. J lost 3 bases, V lost 3 bases, and 13 bases had no gene match.

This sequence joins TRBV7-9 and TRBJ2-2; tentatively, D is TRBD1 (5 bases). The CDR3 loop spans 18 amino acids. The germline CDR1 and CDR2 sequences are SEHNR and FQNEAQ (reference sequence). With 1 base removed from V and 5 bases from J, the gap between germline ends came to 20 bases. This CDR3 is CASSLGRRTIRWTGELFF. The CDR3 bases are TGTGCCAGCAGCTTAGGTCGTCGGACAATCCGGTGGACCGGGGAGCTGTTTTTT.

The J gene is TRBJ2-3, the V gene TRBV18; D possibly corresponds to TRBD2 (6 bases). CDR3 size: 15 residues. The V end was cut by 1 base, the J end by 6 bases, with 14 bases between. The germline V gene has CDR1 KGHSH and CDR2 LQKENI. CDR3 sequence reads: CASSPQRRAGDTQYF. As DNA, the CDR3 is TGTGCCAGCTCACCACAAAGAAGGGCGGGGGATACGCAGTATTTT.

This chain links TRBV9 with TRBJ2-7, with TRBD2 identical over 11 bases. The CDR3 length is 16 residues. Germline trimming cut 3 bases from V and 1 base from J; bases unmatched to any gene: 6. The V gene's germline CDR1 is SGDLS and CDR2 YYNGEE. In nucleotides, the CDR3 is TGTGCCAGCAGCGCGAGAACTAGCGGGAGTTCCTACGAGCAGTACTTC. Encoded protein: CASSARTSGSSYEQYF.

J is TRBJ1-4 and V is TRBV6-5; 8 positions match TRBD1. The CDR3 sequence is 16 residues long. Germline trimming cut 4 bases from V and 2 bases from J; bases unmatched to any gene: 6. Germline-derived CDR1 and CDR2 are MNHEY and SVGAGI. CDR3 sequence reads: CASSWNRGRTNEKLFF. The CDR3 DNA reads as TGTGCCAGCAGTTGGAACAGGGGGAGGACTAATGAAAAACTGTTTTTT.

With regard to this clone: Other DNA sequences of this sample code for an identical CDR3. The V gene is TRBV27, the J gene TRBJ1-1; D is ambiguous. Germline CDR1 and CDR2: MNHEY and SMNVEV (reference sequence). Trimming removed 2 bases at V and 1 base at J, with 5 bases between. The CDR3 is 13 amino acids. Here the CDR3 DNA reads TGTGCCAGCAGTTTAGCAGGGAACACTGAAGCTTTCTTT. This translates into CASSLAGNTEAFF.

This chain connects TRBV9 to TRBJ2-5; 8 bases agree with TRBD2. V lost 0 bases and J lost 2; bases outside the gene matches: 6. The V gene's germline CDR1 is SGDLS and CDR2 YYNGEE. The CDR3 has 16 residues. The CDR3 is CASSVGAGGNQETQYF. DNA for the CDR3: TGTGCCAGCAGCGTAGGGGCGGGGGGAAATCAAGAGACCCAGTACTTC.

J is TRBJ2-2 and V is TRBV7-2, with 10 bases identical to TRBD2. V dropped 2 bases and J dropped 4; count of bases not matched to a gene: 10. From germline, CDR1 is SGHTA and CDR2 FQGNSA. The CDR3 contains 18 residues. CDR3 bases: TGTGCCAGCAGCTTATTTAGTCCTAGCGGGAGCGGCACCGGGGAGCTGTTTTTT. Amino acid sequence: CASSLFSPSGSGTGELFF.

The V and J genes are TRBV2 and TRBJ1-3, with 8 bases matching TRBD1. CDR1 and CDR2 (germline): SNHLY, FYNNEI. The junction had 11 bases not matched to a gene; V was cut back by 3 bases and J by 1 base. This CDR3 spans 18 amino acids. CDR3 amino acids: CASSEVGQGQRSGNTIYF. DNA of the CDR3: TGTGCCAGCAGTGAGGTTGGACAGGGCCAGAGGTCTGGAAACACCATATATTTT. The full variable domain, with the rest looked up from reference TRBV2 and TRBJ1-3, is EPEVTQTPSHQVTQMGQEVILRCVPISNHLYFYWYRQILGQKVEFLVSFYNNEISEKSEIFDDQFSVERPDGSNFTLKIRSTKLEDSAMYFCASSEVGQGQRSGNTIYFGEGSWLTVV.